This TCR beta chain is drawn from a study of blood T cell repertoires in COVID-19. This clone appeared once. Living in 24 US areas, the participants were between roughly 18 and 90 years of age. It was within 2 weeks before study entry that exposed participants met a COVID-19 case. Using immunoSEQ multiplex PCR, the repertoire was profiled, and TCRdb retains in-frame clones only, with some absent. This table holds approximately 220,000 clones, 70% to 90% found once. CDR1 is SGHDT, CDR2 YYEEEE, per germline. V was shortened by 6 bases and J by 1 base, with 10 bases between the two germline ends. The CDR3 extends over 13 amino acids.

Sequencing used PBMCs or T cells enriched from blood (not recorded which). The chain couples TRBV5-6 to TRBJ1-1; D is undetermined. The sequence was obtained from a young woman who had been exposed to COVID-19. Here the CDR3 reads CASTFSGNTEAFF. The CDR3 bases are TGTGCCAGCACTTTTTCCGGGAACACTGAAGCTTTCTTT.